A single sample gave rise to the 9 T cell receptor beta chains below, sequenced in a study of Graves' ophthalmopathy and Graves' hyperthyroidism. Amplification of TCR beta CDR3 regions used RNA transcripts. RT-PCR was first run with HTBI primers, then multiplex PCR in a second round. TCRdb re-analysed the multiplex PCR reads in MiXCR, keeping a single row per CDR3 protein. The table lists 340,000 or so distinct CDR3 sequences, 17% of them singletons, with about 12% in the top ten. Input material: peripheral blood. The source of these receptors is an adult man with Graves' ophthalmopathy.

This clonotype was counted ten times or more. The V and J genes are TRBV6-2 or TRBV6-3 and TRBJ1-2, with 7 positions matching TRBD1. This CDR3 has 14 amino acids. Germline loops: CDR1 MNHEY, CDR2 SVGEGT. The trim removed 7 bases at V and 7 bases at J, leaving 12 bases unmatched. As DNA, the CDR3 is TGTGCCAGCAAGGAGACAGGGACTGCGGGTGGCTACACCTTC. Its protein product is CASKETGTAGGYTF.

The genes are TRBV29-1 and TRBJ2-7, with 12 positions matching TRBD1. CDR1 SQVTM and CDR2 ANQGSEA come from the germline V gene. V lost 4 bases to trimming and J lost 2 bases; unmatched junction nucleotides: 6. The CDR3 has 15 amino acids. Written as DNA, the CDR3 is TGCAGCGTTGGCTGGGACAGGGGGCACACCTACGAGCAGTACTTC. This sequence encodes CSVGWDRGHTYEQYF.

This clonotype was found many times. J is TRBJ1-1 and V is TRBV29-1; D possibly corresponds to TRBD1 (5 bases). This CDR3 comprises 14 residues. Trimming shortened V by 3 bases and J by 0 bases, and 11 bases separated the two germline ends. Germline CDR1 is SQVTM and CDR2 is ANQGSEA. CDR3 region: CSVESRGLNTEAFF. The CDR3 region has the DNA TGCAGCGTTGAGTCCCGGGGCCTGAACACTGAAGCTTTCTTT.

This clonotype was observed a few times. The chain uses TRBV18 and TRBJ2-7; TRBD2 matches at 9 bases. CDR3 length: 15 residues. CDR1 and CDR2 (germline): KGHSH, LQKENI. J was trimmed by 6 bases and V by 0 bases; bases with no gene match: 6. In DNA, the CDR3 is TGTGCCAGCTCACCACCGTATAGCGGGAGATTCGAGCAGTACTTC. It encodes CASSPPYSGRFEQYF. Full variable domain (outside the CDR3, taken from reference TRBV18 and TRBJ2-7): NAGVMQNPRHLVRRRGQEARLRCSPMKGHSHVYWYRQLPEEGLKFMVYLQKENIIDESGMPKERFSAEFPKEGPSILRIQQVVRGDSAAYFCASSPPYSGRFEQYFGPGTRLTVT.

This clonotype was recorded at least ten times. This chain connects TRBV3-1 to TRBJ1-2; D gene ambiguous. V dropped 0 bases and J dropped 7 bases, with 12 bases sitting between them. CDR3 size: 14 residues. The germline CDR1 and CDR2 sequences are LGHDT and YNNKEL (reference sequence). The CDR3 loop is CASSQDLSVSGYTF. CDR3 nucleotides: TGTGCCAGCAGCCAAGATCTATCTGTCTCTGGCTACACCTTC.

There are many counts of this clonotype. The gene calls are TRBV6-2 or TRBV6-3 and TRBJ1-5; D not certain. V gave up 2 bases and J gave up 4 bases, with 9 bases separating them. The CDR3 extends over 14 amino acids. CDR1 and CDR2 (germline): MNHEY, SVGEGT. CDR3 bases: TGTGCCAGCAGTTACAGAGGGAGGAATCAGCCCCAGCATTTT. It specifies CASSYRGRNQPQHF.

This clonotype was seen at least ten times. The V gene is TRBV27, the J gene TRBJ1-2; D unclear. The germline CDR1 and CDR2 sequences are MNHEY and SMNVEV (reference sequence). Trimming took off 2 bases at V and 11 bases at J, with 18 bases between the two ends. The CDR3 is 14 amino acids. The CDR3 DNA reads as TGTGCCAGCAGTTTACTCTCCGGGCGGACGGAGTACACCTTC. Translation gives CASSLLSGRTEYTF.

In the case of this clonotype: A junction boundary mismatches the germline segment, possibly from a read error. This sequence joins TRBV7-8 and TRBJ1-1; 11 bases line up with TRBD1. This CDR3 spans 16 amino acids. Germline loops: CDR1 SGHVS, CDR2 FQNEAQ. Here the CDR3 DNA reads TGTGCCATCAGCCTAGGACAGGGGGCGCGGGGCACTGAAGCTTCCTTT. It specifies CAISLGQGARGTEASF.

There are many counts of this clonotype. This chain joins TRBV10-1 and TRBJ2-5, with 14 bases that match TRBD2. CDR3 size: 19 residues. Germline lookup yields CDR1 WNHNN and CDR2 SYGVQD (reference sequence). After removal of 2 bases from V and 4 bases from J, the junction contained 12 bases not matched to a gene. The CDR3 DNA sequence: TGCGCCAGCAGTGAGGCACAGGGACCGGGACTAGCGGGAGTAGAGACCCAGTACTTC. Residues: CASSEAQGPGLAGVETQYF.